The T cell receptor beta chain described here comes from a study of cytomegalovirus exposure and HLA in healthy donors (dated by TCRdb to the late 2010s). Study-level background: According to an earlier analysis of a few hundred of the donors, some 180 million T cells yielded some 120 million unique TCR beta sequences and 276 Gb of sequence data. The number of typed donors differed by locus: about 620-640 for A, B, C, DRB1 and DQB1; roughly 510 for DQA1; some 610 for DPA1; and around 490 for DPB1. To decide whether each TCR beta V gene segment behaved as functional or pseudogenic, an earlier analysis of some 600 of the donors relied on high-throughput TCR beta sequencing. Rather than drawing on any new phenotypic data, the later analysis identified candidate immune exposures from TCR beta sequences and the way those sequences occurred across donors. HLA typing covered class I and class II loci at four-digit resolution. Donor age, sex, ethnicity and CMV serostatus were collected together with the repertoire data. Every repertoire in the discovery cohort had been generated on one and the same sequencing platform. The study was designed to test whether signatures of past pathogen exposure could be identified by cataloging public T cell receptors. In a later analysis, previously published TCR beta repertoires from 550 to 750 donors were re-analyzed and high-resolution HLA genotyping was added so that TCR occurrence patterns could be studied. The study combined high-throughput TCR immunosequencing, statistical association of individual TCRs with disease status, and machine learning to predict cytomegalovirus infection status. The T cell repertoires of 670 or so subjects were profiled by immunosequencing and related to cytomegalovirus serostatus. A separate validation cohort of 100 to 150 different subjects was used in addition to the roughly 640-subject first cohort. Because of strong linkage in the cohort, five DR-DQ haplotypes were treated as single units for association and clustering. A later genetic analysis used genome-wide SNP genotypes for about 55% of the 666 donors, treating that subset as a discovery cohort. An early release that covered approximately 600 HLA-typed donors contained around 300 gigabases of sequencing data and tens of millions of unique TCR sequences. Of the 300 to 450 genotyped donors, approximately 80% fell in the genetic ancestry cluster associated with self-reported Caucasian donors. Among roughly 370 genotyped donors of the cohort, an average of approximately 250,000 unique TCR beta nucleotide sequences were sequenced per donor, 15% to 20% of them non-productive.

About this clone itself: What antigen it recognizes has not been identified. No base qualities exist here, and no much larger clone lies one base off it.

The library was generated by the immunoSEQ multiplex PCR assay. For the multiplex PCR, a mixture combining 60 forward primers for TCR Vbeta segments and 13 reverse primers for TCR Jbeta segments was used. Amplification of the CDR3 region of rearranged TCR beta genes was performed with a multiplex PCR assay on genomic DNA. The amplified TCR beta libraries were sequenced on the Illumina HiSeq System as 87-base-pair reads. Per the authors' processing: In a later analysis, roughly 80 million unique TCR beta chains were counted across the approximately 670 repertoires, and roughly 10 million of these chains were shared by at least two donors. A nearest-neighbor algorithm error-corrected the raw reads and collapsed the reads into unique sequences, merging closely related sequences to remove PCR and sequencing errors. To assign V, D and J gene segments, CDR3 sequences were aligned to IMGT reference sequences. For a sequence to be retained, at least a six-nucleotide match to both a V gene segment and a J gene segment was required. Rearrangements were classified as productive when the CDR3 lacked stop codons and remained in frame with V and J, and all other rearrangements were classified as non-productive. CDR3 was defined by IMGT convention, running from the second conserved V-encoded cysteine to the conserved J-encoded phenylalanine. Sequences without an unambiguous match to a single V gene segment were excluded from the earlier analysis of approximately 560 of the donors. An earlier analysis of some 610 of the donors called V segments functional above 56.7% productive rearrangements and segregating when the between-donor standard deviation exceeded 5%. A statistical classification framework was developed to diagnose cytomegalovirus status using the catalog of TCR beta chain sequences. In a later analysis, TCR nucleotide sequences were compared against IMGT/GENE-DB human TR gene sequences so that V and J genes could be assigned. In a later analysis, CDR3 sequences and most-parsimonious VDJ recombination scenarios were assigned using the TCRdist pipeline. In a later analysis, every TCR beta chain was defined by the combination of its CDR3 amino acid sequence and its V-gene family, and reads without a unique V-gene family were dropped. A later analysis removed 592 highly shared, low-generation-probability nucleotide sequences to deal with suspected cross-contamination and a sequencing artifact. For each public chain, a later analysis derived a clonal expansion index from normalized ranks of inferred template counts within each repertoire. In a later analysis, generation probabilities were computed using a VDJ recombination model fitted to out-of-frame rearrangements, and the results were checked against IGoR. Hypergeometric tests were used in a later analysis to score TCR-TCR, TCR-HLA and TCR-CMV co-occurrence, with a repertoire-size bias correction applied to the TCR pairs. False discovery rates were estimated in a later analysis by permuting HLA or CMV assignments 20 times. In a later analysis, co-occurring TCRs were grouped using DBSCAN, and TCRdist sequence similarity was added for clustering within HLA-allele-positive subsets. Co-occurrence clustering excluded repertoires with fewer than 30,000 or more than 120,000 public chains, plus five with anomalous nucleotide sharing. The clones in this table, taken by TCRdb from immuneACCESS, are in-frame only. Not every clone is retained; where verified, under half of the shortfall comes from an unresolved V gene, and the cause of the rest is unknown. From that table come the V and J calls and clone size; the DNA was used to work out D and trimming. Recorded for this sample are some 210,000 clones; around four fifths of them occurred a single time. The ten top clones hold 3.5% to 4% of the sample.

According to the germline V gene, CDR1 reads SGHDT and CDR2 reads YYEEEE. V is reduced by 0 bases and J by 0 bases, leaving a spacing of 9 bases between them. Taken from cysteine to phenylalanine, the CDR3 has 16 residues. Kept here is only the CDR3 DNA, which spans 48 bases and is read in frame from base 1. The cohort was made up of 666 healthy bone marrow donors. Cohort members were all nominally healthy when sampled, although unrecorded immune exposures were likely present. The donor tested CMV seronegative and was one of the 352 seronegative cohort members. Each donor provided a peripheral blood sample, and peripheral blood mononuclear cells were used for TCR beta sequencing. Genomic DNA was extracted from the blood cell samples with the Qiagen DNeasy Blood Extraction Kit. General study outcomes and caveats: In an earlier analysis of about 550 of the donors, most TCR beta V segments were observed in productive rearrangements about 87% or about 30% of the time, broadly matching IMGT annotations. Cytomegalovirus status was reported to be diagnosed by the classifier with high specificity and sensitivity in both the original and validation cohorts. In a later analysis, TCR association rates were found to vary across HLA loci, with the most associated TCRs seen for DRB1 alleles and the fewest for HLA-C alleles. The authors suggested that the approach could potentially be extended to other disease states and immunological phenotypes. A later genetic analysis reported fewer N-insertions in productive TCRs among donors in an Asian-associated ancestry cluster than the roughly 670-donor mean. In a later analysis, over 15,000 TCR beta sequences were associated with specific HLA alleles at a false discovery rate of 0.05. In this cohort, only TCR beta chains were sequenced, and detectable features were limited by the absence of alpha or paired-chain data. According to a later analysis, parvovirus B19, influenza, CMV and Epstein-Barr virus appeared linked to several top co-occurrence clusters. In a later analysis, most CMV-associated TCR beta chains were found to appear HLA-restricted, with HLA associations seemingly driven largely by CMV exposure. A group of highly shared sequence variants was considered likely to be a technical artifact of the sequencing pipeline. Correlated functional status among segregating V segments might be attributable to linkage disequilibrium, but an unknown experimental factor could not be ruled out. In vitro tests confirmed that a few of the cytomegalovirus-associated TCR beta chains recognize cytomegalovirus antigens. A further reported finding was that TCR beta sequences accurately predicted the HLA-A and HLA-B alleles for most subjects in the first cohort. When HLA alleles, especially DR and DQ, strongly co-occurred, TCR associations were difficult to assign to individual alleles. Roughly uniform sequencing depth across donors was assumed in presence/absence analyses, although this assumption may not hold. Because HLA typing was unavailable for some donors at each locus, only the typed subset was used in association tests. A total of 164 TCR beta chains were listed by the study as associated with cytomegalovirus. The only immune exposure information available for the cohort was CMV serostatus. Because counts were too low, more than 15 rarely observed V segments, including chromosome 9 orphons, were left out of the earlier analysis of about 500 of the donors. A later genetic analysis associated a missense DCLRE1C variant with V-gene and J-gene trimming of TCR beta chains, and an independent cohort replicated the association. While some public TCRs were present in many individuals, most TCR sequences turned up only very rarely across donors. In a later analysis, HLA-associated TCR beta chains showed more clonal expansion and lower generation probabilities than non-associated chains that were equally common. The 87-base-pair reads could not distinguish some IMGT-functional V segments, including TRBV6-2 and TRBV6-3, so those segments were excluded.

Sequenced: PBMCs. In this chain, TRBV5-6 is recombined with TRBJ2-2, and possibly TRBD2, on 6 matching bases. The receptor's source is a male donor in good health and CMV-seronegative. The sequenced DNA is TGTGCCAGCAGCTTGGTTCCGGGGGCGAACACCGGGGAGCTGTTTTTT. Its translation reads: CASSLVPGANTGELFF.